Listed below are T cell receptor beta chains from one sample, sequenced in a study of blood T cell repertoires in COVID-19. TCRdb keeps only in-frame clones here, not all; method: immunoSEQ multiplex PCR. Seen here are approximately 210,000 clones, less than 90% observed once, and the top ten hold 8% to 11%. Source material: peripheral blood. These TCRs come from a woman aged 80 or over with COVID-19, enrolled during active disease. Both conserved end residues are part of each CDR3. A D gene is named only where the DNA matches it firmly. Clone size is not always given. Where it is, it says once, few, many or a class for expanded clones.

length: 15
J: TRBJ1-3
V: TRBV7-2
D: -
size: few
DNA: TGTGCCAGCAGCTTAGCGGCAGACTCTGGAAACACCATATATTTT
CDR3: CASSLAADSGNTIYF

length: 13
J: TRBJ1-1
V: TRBV7-9
D: TRBD1
size: few
DNA: TGTGCCAGCAGCTTCGGGACAGGGGTTCAAGCTTTCTTT
CDR3: CASSFGTGVQAFF

length: 13
J: TRBJ1-2
V: TRBV12-3/TRBV12-4
D: TRBD1
size: -
DNA: TGTGCCAGCAGTGTGGACAGGGAGGATGGCTACACCTTC
CDR3: CASSVDREDGYTF

length: 19
J: TRBJ2-6
V: TRBV27
D: -
size: -
DNA: TGTGCCAGCAGTTATTCGGGCAGGGGCTTAAGGTTTGGGGCCAACGTCCTGACTTTC
CDR3: CASSYSGRGLRFGANVLTF

length: 14
J: TRBJ2-4
V: TRBV6-1
D: -
size: -
DNA: TGTGCCAGCAGTGAAGCAGGAGGGTCGAACATTCAGTACTTC
CDR3: CASSEAGGSNIQYF

length: 15
J: TRBJ2-1
V: TRBV6-1
D: -
size: once
DNA: TGTGCCAGCAGTGAAGCAGGGACTCAATTTAATGAGCAGTTCTTC
CDR3: CASSEAGTQFNEQFF

length: 12
J: TRBJ1-1
V: TRBV19
D: TRBD1
size: once
DNA: TGTGCCAGTTCCCAGACAGGGGGCGAAGCTTTCTTT
CDR3: CASSQTGGEAFF

length: 17
J: TRBJ2-1
V: TRBV7-6
D: TRBD1
size: -
DNA: TGTGCCAGCAGCCCGCAGGGACAGGGGGTTCTGGTCAATGAGCAGTTCTTC
CDR3: CASSPQGQGVLVNEQFF

length: 16
J: TRBJ1-2
V: TRBV7-7
D: -
size: -
DNA: TGTGCTAGCAGCTTAGCGAAACACCATTCTAACTATGGCTACACCTTC
CDR3: CASSLAKHHSNYGYTF

length: 18
J: TRBJ2-3
V: TRBV28
D: -
size: -
DNA: TGTGCCAGCAGTCGTATAAACCCACAGGGTTGGGCCACAGATACGCAGTATTTT
CDR3: CASSRINPQGWATDTQYF

length: 16
J: TRBJ2-2
V: TRBV9
D: TRBD2
size: -
DNA: TGTGCCAGCAGCGGACGACGGGGGGACAACACCGGGGAGCTGTTTTTT
CDR3: CASSGRRGDNTGELFF

length: 17
J: TRBJ2-1
V: TRBV7-2
D: TRBD1
size: once
DNA: TGTGCCAGCAGCTTAGTGGGATCAGGGGGTACCTACAATGAGCAGTTCTTC
CDR3: CASSLVGSGGTYNEQFF

length: 16
J: TRBJ2-2
V: TRBV5-4
D: TRBD2
size: -
DNA: TGTGCCCGCCCACGCGGGGGCGGGGGGCCCACCGGGGAGCTGTTTTTT
CDR3: CARPRGGGGPTGELFF

length: 15
J: TRBJ2-2
V: TRBV7-3
D: -
size: -
DNA: TGTGCCAGCAGAGCCGGGACAATGAACACCGGGGAGCTGTTTTTT
CDR3: CASRAGTMNTGELFF

length: 13
J: TRBJ2-3
V: TRBV14
D: -
size: -
DNA: TGTGCCAGCAGCCAAGATCACGGAGAATCGCAGTATTTT
CDR3: CASSQDHGESQYF

length: 13
J: TRBJ2-1
V: TRBV7-2
D: TRBD2
size: few
DNA: TGTGCCAGCAGCGCGACTAGCCTCAATGAGCAGTTCTTC
CDR3: CASSATSLNEQFF

length: 16
J: TRBJ1-2
V: TRBV5-8
D: -
size: -
DNA: TGTGCCAGCAGCCGTGACAAAGGGGGAGCTAACTATGGCTACACCTTC
CDR3: CASSRDKGGANYGYTF

length: 16
J: TRBJ1-2
V: TRBV4-1
D: TRBD1
size: -
DNA: TGCGCCAGCAGCCAAGAGGGTCGACAGGGGATGGGGGGCTACACCTTC
CDR3: CASSQEGRQGMGGYTF

length: 16
J: TRBJ2-5
V: TRBV9
D: TRBD2
size: -
DNA: TGTGCCAGCAGCGTAGAACCAGCGGGGGGCAGGGAGACCCAGTACTTC
CDR3: CASSVEPAGGRETQYF

length: 15
J: TRBJ2-5
V: TRBV28
D: TRBD1
size: -
DNA: TGTGCCAGCAGTCCACCCCGGACAGGGGTTTCGACCCAGTACTTC
CDR3: CASSPPRTGVSTQYF

length: 16
J: TRBJ1-5
V: TRBV19
D: TRBD1
size: few
DNA: TGTGCCAGTAGTATCGGGACAGTCAATAGCAATCAGCCCCAGCATTTT
CDR3: CASSIGTVNSNQPQHF

length: 16
J: TRBJ2-5
V: TRBV6-5
D: -
size: -
DNA: TGTGCCAGCAGTTACTCGAGGGCGGCGAGGGGGATGACCCAGTACTTC
CDR3: CASSYSRAARGMTQYF

length: 16
J: TRBJ1-3
V: TRBV7-8
D: -
size: -
DNA: TGTGCCAGCAGCTTCGAGAGGATACGCTCTGGAAACACCATATATTTT
CDR3: CASSFERIRSGNTIYF

length: 11
J: TRBJ1-2
V: TRBV28
D: -
size: -
DNA: TGTGCCAGCAGTTTACAATATGGCTACACCTTC
CDR3: CASSLQYGYTF

length: 16
J: TRBJ1-2
V: TRBV11-2
D: -
size: -
DNA: TGTGCCAGCAGCTTAACGGGGACAAAGCTTAACTATGGCTACACCTTC
CDR3: CASSLTGTKLNYGYTF

length: 17
J: TRBJ1-6
V: TRBV5-6
D: TRBD1
size: -
DNA: TGTGCCAGCAGTAGAGGGAGGGAGGACAGGGTCAATTCACCCCTCCACTTT
CDR3: CASSRGREDRVNSPLHF

length: 15
J: TRBJ2-1
V: TRBV12-5
D: TRBD1
size: once
DNA: TGTGCTAGTGGTTTCGGACAGGGAATCTACAATGAGCAGTTCTTC
CDR3: CASGFGQGIYNEQFF

length: 14
J: TRBJ2-3
V: TRBV5-6
D: TRBD2
size: -
DNA: TGTGCCAGCAGCCCTGGGACTAGCGTTGATACGCAGTATTTT
CDR3: CASSPGTSVDTQYF

length: 11
J: TRBJ2-3
V: TRBV20-1
D: -
size: -
DNA: TGCAGTGCAGCTACAGGGGATACGCAGTATTTT
CDR3: CSAATGDTQYF

length: 16
J: TRBJ2-1
V: TRBV11-1
D: TRBD2
size: few
DNA: TGTGCCAGCACCGGCGGGCAGGCTAGCGGGGGCCATGAGCAGTTCTTC
CDR3: CASTGGQASGGHEQFF

length: 15
J: TRBJ1-2
V: TRBV5-8
D: TRBD1
size: -
DNA: TGTGCCAGCAGCTTGGGAGGGGGCGACGGCTATGGCTACACCTTC
CDR3: CASSLGGGDGYGYTF

length: 14
J: TRBJ2-5
V: TRBV15
D: -
size: -
DNA: TGTGCCACCAGCGGACTATCTAGGGAAGAGACCCAGTACTTC
CDR3: CATSGLSREETQYF

length: 15
J: TRBJ1-1
V: TRBV21-1
D: -
size: -
DNA: TGTGCCAGCAGCAGCGGGACAGGGGGCATTTCTGAAGCTTTCTTT
CDR3: CASSSGTGGISEAFF

length: 15
J: TRBJ2-7
V: TRBV5-1
D: -
size: -
DNA: TGCGCCAGCAGAAGTGAGAGGCTGGTCTCCTACGAGCAGTACTTC
CDR3: CASRSERLVSYEQYF

length: 14
J: TRBJ1-1
V: TRBV7-2
D: -
size: once
DNA: TGTGCCAGCAGCCCCGGACAGATCAACACTGAAGCTTTCTTT
CDR3: CASSPGQINTEAFF

length: 17
J: TRBJ2-1
V: TRBV27
D: TRBD2
size: -
DNA: TGTGCCAGCAGTCGAATTTTCGGGACTAGTGGCAACAATGAGCAGTTCTTC
CDR3: CASSRIFGTSGNNEQFF

length: 16
J: TRBJ2-3
V: TRBV9
D: TRBD2
size: -
DNA: TGTGCCAGCAGCGTTAGGAGCGGGGCGGACACAGATACGCAGTATTTT
CDR3: CASSVRSGADTDTQYF

length: 19
J: TRBJ1-4
V: TRBV6-1
D: TRBD1
size: -
DNA: TGTGCCAGCAGTGTTCCGGGACAGGGGGCCCCTGCAACTAATGAAAAACTGTTTTTT
CDR3: CASSVPGQGAPATNEKLFF

length: 13
J: TRBJ1-2
V: TRBV7-2
D: TRBD1
size: -
DNA: TGTGCCAGCAGCTGGGACAGCGACTATGGCTACACCTTC
CDR3: CASSWDSDYGYTF

length: 14
J: TRBJ1-2
V: TRBV10-3
D: TRBD1
size: -
DNA: TGTGCCATCAGTACCACGACAGGGGACTATGGCTACACCTTC
CDR3: CAISTTTGDYGYTF

length: 13
J: TRBJ1-2
V: TRBV28
D: -
size: -
DNA: TGTGCCAGCAGTTTCACCGGGAACTATGGCTACACCTTC
CDR3: CASSFTGNYGYTF

length: 15
J: TRBJ1-5
V: TRBV2
D: -
size: -
DNA: TGTGCCAGCAGTGAACGAGCGATCTTAAATCAGCCCCAGCATTTT
CDR3: CASSERAILNQPQHF

length: 11
J: TRBJ2-1
V: TRBV2
D: -
size: -
DNA: TGTGCCAGCTCTTTACTCCATGAGCAGTTCTTC
CDR3: CASSLLHEQFF

length: 12
J: TRBJ1-6
V: TRBV30
D: -
size: few
DNA: TGTGCCTGGAGTCCACAGCTAAATCCCCTCCACTTT
CDR3: CAWSPQLNPLHF

length: 13
J: TRBJ1-5
V: TRBV6-5
D: -
size: -
DNA: TGTGCCAGCAGTACACAGAGCAATCAGCCCCAGCATTTT
CDR3: CASSTQSNQPQHF

length: 15
J: TRBJ1-2
V: TRBV28
D: TRBD1
size: -
DNA: TGTGCCAGCAGCCCCCTCCCGACAGGGCCCTATGGCTACACCTTC
CDR3: CASSPLPTGPYGYTF

length: 14
J: TRBJ2-2
V: TRBV2
D: TRBD1
size: -
DNA: TGTGCCAGCAGCGACAGGGGGGACACCGGGGAGCTGTTTTTT
CDR3: CASSDRGDTGELFF